Below are 13 T cell receptor beta chains sequenced from a single sample in a study of regulatory T cells in long-lasting Graves disease. Time point of the sample: persistent/refractory GD, antithyroid drugs over 5 years with positive TRAb. PBMC-derived RNA was used for the TCR library. In building TCR beta libraries, iRepertoire HTBI primers were used together with Arm-PCR of CDR3 regions. TCRdb redid the calling of the multiplex PCR reads with MiXCR, one entry per CDR3 protein. The data contain over 450,000 distinct CDR3 sequences, around a fifth of them singletons. Source: peripheral blood mononuclear cells (PBMCs), taken when the disease was refractory, from a patient treated with antithyroid drugs. These receptors were collected from a female donor with Graves disease.

The chain employs TRBV5-6 and TRBJ2-5; the match to TRBD1 covers 7 bases. CDR1 SGHDT and CDR2 YYEEEE come from the germline V gene. The CDR3 contains 15 residues. Germline trimming cut 4 bases from V and 5 bases from J; bases unmatched to any gene: 11. The CDR3 DNA is TGTGCCAGCAGCGTTAGACAGGGATGGAAGGAGACCCAGTACTTC. Translating it yields CASSVRQGWKETQYF.

The gene calls are TRBV4-3 and TRBJ2-7; 10 bases map to TRBD2. This CDR3 has 17 amino acids. The germline V gene encodes CDR1 LGHNA and CDR2 YSLEER. With 0 bases clipped from V and 1 base from J, the junction kept 6 bases outside the gene matches. As DNA, the CDR3 is TGCGCCAGCAGCCAAGAAAGGGGACTAGCGAATTCCTACGAGCAGTACTTC. It yields the protein CASSQERGLANSYEQYF.

This clonotype was observed at least ten times. The chain couples TRBV5-6 to TRBJ1-4; TRBD1 matches at 10 bases. Germline V gene lookup returns CDR1 SGHDT and CDR2 YYEEEE. Trimming at V came to 4 bases and at J to 6 bases, leaving 6 bases not matched to a gene. This CDR3 comprises 15 residues. CDR3 nucleotides: TGTGCCAGCAGCCACGGACAGGGGGGAGATGAAAAACTGTTTTTT. Amino acids: CASSHGQGGDEKLFF.

This clonotype was counted ten times or more. This chain connects TRBV11-2 to TRBJ1-1; D is ambiguous. Germline V gene data show CDR1 as SGHAT and CDR2 as FQNNGV. The V gene lost 1 base and the J gene lost 6 bases, with 12 bases spanning the gap. The CDR3 is 14 amino acids. CDR3 in DNA: TGTGCCAGCAGCTTAGGGGGAGAGGAGGCTGAAGCTTTCTTT. Protein product: CASSLGGEEAEAFF.

This clonotype was seen repeatedly, ten times or more. The rearrangement links TRBV11-2 to TRBJ2-5; 7 nucleotides line up with TRBD2. The CDR3 spans 15 residues. J was trimmed by 3 bases and V by 2 bases; bases with no gene match: 6. Looked up from germline, CDR1 is SGHAT and CDR2 is FQNNGV. This CDR3 reads CASSLFRGVEETQYF. CDR3 DNA sequence: TGTGCCAGCAGCTTATTCCGGGGGGTGGAAGAGACCCAGTACTTC.

This clonotype was counted a few times. This rearrangement joins TRBV6-1 to TRBJ2-1; 9 nucleotides match TRBD1. Trimming removed 6 bases from V and 3 bases from J; junction bases left unmatched: 6. Germline CDR1 is MNHNS and CDR2 is SASEGT. The CDR3 is 15 amino acids. The chain's CDR3 is CASRTGGVLYNEQFF. The DNA for the CDR3 is TGTGCCAGCAGGACAGGGGGGGTCCTCTACAATGAGCAGTTCTTC.

In its sample, this clonotype was seen many times. The chain joins TRBV11-2 to TRBJ2-2; the match to TRBD1 covers 7 bases. The CDR3 is 17 amino acids. Germline values: CDR1 SGHAT, CDR2 FQNNGV. The V segment lost 5 bases and the J segment 6 bases; nucleotides outside the gene matches: 15. The CDR3 protein is CASSQGQRPLEAGELFF. CDR3 nucleotide sequence: TGTGCCAGCAGCCAGGGACAGAGGCCCTTAGAGGCCGGGGAGCTGTTTTTT.

V usage is TRBV9 and J usage is TRBJ2-4; 11 nucleotides align to TRBD2. The CDR3 extends over 16 amino acids. Unmatched junction bases numbered 10, after V lost 3 bases and J lost 8 bases. Germline V CDR1 and CDR2: SGDLS, YYNGEE. The CDR3 protein is CASSATSGANRDIQYF. CDR3 coding DNA: TGTGCCAGCAGCGCGACTAGCGGGGCCAATCGAGACATTCAGTACTTC. Full variable domain (outside the CDR3, taken from reference TRBV9 and TRBJ2-4): DSGVTQTPKHLITATGQRVTLRCSPRSGDLSVYWYQQSLDQGLQFLIQYYNGEERAKGNILERFSAQQFPDLHSELNLSSLELGDSALYFCASSATSGANRDIQYFGAGTRLSVL.

The chain combines TRBV3-1 with TRBJ2-1; 7 bases are a match to TRBD1. The germline CDR1 and CDR2 sequences are LGHDT and YNNKEL (reference sequence). This CDR3 has 13 amino acids. Trimming removed 3 bases from V and 12 bases from J; junction bases left unmatched: 8. This chain's CDR3 is CASSHGTAPRQFF. In nucleotides, the CDR3 is TGTGCCAGCAGCCATGGGACAGCCCCTAGGCAGTTCTTC.

This clonotype was seen many times. CDR3 in amino acids: CASSLAVTPNTGELFF. The CDR3 nucleotides read TGTGCCAGCAGCTTAGCCGTGACACCGAACACCGGGGAGCTGTTTTTT. The chain uses TRBV11-2 and TRBJ2-2, with D unclear. The CDR3 is 16 amino acids. Germline V gene data show CDR1 as SGHAT and CDR2 as FQNNGV. Trimming took off 1 base at V and 0 bases at J, with 9 bases between the two ends.

The count of this clonotype is one. The chain links TRBV7-3 to TRBJ2-2; weak D call: TRBD1 (5 bases). CDR3 length equals 15 residues. The germline V gene encodes CDR1 SGHTA and CDR2 FQGTGA. The V end lost 5 bases, the J end lost 9 bases, and 19 bases lay between the germline ends. CDR3: CASSLAQGLNRELFF. CDR3 DNA: TGTGCCAGCAGCCTTGCGCAGGGCTTGAACAGGGAGCTGTTTTTT.

This clonotype was counted only a few times. This chain connects TRBV25-1 to TRBJ2-7, with a possible D match to TRBD1 (5 bases). This CDR3 has 14 residues. Trimming took 1 base from V and 3 from J, leaving 10 bases between them. Germline V gene lookup returns CDR1 MGHDK and CDR2 SYGVNS. This CDR3 is CASSELDGHYEQYF. The CDR3 DNA reads as TGTGCCAGCAGTGAATTAGACGGACACTACGAGCAGTACTTC.

This clonotype was seen at least ten times. The chain couples TRBV7-2 to TRBJ1-5, with D possibly TRBD1 on 6 matching bases. Germline CDR1 reads SGHTA; CDR2 reads FQGNSA. CDR3 length equals 15 residues. V was trimmed by 3 bases and J by 4 bases, leaving 13 bases between them. The CDR3: CASSFSPQGNQPQHF. CDR3 sequence (DNA): TGTGCCAGCAGCTTTTCTCCGCAGGGGAATCAGCCCCAGCATTTT. Filled out from reference TRBV7-2 and TRBJ1-5, the complete variable domain reads GAGVSQSPSNKVTEKGKDVELRCDPISGHTALYWYRQSLGQGLEFLIYFQGNSAPDKSGLPSDRFSAERTGGSVSTLTIQRTQQEDSAVYLCASSFSPQGNQPQHFGDGTRLSIL.